One and the same sample provided the 25 T cell receptor beta chains below, sequenced in a study of tumor-infiltrating lymphocytes in primary liver carcinoma. Co-extraction of both nucleic acids (RNA and DNA) used roughly 20-34 mg of unsorted bulk tissue. The template, about 550 ng total RNA, yielded TCR beta cDNA made with a constant-region primer. Slightly modified ARM-PCR, run as three nested multiplex PCR rounds, produced the TCR beta libraries. In the first two PCR rounds, TRBV1-TRBV30 forward primers were paired with a C-beta reverse primer, and each round lasted about 9 cycles. TCRdb fed the multiplex PCR reads into MiXCR, producing one record per CDR3 protein. The sample contains about 99,000 distinct CDR3 sequences, more than 60% of which appear only once. Material: liver tumor tissue from sampling region 5. Subset in this sample: tumor region T5, tumor centre. These receptors originate from a woman in her sixties with primary liver carcinoma and hepatitis B virus infection.

The table lists this clonotype with a few counts. Being one base from a much bigger clone, this may be a read error. CDR3 in amino acids: CASSLPTRGASYEQYF. CDR3 in DNA: TGCGCCAGCAGTCTCCCCACAAGGGGCGCGTCCTACGAGCAGTACTTC. This chain joins TRBV10-2 and TRBJ2-7, with a tentative D call TRBD1 (5 bases). Germline CDR1 is WSHSY and CDR2 is SAAADI. The CDR3 is 16 amino acids. Trimming shortened V by 5 bases and J by 1 base, and 18 bases separated the two germline ends.

Of note for this clonotype: This may be a read error, as it is one base from a much larger clone. This chain joins TRBV6-5 and TRBJ1-6; no clear D gene. Trimming pared 7 bases from V and 10 bases from J, leaving 14 bases between. CDR1 is MNHEY and CDR2 is SVGAGI in the germline V gene. The CDR3 spans 13 residues. This chain's CDR3 is CASKRWETSPLHF. For the CDR3, the DNA is TGTGCCAGCAAAAGGTGGGAGACATCACCCCTCCACTTT.

With regard to this clonotype: The junction departs from the called germline gene at one end, perhaps through a read error. The chain joins TRBV12-3 or TRBV12-4 to TRBJ2-7, with a possible D match to TRBD2 (6 bases). There are 13 residues in the CDR3. This chain's CDR3 is CVSRMAGFGEQYF. The CDR3 DNA reads as TGTGTCAGCAGGATGGCGGGATTTGGCGAGCAGTACTTC.

The table lists this clonotype with a count of one. Relative to the germline gene, one junction end is altered; a read error may explain this. The CDR3 protein is CASGFREGGAYGYTF. CDR3 nucleotides: TGTGCCAGCGGCTTTAGGGAAGGGGGCGCCTATGGCTACACCTTC. The gene calls are TRBV11-2 and TRBJ1-2; TRBD1 aligns across 7 bases. The CDR3 runs to 15 residues. Germline V lookup: CDR1 SGHAT, CDR2 FQNNGV. Looking up the rest from reference TRBV11-2 and TRBJ1-2 gives the full variable domain: EAGVAQSPRYKIIEKRQSVAFWCNPISGHATLYWYQQILGQGPKLLIQFQNNGVVDDSQLPKDRFSAERLKGVDSTLKIQPAKLEDSAVYLCASGFREGGAYGYTFGSGTRLTVV.

Note on this clonotype: A read error may produce the germline difference seen at one junction end. The chain recombines TRBV11-3 with TRBJ2-1; D is possibly TRBD2 (5 bases). Per germline, CDR1 SGHNT and CDR2 YENEEA. The CDR3 covers 15 residues. The CDR3 DNA is TGTGCCAGCTGCCTAGGGAATAGCGACATCAATGAGCAATTCTTC. Its protein product is CASCLGNSDINEQFF.

This clonotype was observed a handful of times. A much larger clone lies a single base off, so this may be a read error. The CDR3 protein is CASSPWDSAKNIQYF. CDR3 bases: TGTGCCAGCAGCCCATGGGACTCAGCCAAAAACATTCAGTACTTC. The rearrangement links TRBV5-4 to TRBJ2-4, with D possibly being TRBD2 (6 bases). The CDR3 extends over 15 amino acids. The V gene lost 4 bases and the J gene lost 0 bases, with 11 bases spanning the gap. The germline gives CDR1 SGHNT, CDR2 YYREEE (reference sequence).

Notes on this clonotype: One end of the junction is discordant with germline, which a read error may explain. The rearrangement joins TRBV11-1 to TRBJ1-1; D unresolved. CDR1 and CDR2 (germline): SGHAT, FQDESV (reference sequence). CDR3 size: 15 residues. In DNA form, the CDR3 reads TGTGCCAGCAGCCATTCGGTCCGACCGAACACTGAAGCTATCTTT. Its translation is CASSHSVRPNTEAIF.

Remarks on this clonotype: This may be a read error: a much more frequent sequence differs by one nucleotide. The rearrangement joins TRBV21-1 to TRBJ2-7; no check of the table's D call, TRBD1, against the DNA was made. TRBV21-1 is listed as a pseudogene. The CDR3 is 17 amino acids. The chain's CDR3 is CASNKAPQARNPYEQYF. As DNA, the CDR3 is TGTGCCAGCAACAAAGCGCCCCAGGCGCGGAACCCCTACGAGCAGTACTTC.

Turning to this clonotype: This is likely a read error, given that the CDR3 carries no conserved phenylalanine or tryptophan at its end. The DNA is left out, because the CDR3 cannot be placed on it with certainty; the CDR3 is given as TCRdb lists it. The chain joins TRBV11-2 to TRBJ2-7; the table's D call TRBD2 went unverified against the DNA. From its first to its last residue, the CDR3 has 11 amino acids. The germline V gene has CDR1 SGHAT and CDR2 FQNNGV. CDR3 sequence reads: CASSSANSLEY.

The rearrangement links TRBV5-1 to TRBJ1-1, with D possibly being TRBD1 (5 bases). The CDR3 sequence is 15 residues long. CDR1 is SGHRS, CDR2 YFSETQ, per germline. V lost 4 bases, J lost 1 base, and 14 bases lay in between. CDR3 sequence reads: CASSAGGGRNTEAFF. CDR3 nucleotide sequence: TGCGCCAGCAGCGCCGGGGGAGGGAGGAACACTGAAGCTTTCTTT.

As regards this clonotype: Mismatch with germline at one junction end may stem from a read error. The chain combines TRBV7-9 with TRBJ2-1, with D unresolved. There are 15 residues in the CDR3. CDR1 and CDR2 from the germline V gene are SEHNR and FQNEAQ (reference sequence). The CDR3 DNA sequence: TGTGTCAGCGATAGTGGGTCCGTCCCCCACAATGAGCAGTTCTTC. Amino acids: CVSDSGSVPHNEQFF.

This clonotype was counted at least ten times. The rearrangement uses TRBV6-5 and TRBJ2-2, with TRBD2 identical over 10 bases. CDR3 length equals 15 residues. The germline gives CDR1 MNHEY, CDR2 SVGAGI. J gave up 7 bases and V 7 bases, and 9 bases lay outside the gene matches. CDR3 coding DNA: TGTGCCAGCACCGCAGCGGGAGGGCCGGGCGGGGAGCTGTTTTTT. Amino acid sequence: CASTAAGGPGGELFF.

As for this clonotype: A single base separates this from a much larger clone, so it may be a read error. The chain has TRBV6-4 and TRBJ2-1; D is ambiguous. The CDR3 sequence is 13 residues long. Germline V gene lookup returns CDR1 MRHNA and CDR2 SNTAGT. The CDR3 DNA is TGTGCCAACAGTGATCGGCACGCTGGTGAGCAGTTCTTC. This codes for CANSDRHAGEQFF.

In regard to this clonotype: The junction does not match germline at one end; this may be a read error. The V gene is TRBV11-2, the J gene TRBJ1-2; 8 nucleotides agree with TRBD1. The CDR3 spans 15 residues. The germline V gene has CDR1 SGHAT and CDR2 FQNNGV. As DNA, the CDR3 is TGTACCAGCTGCTTAGCCGGACAGGGTTACTATGGCTACACCTTC. Amino acid sequence: CTSCLAGQGYYGYTF.

In regard to this clonotype: The missing conserved phenylalanine or tryptophan at the end of this CDR3 makes a read error likely. The limits of the CDR3 on the DNA are not certain, so only TCRdb's listed CDR3 is given. The chain joins TRBV11-2 to TRBJ2-5. Looked up from germline, CDR1 is SGHAT and CDR2 is FQNNGV. Ends included, the CDR3 has 13 residues. The CDR3 region is CPSSLDIGDREYS.

With regard to this clonotype: Since no conserved phenylalanine or tryptophan closes the CDR3, a read error is the likely cause. This chain uses TRBV6-2 or TRBV6-3 with TRBJ1-5; the match to TRBD1 covers 7 bases. Germline V gene data show CDR1 as MNHEY and CDR2 as SVGEGT. This CDR3 spans 14 amino acids. CDR3 sequence: CASNVQGVNRPQHY. The CDR3 region has the DNA TGTGCCAGCAACGTCCAGGGGGTTAATCGGCCCCAGCATTAT.

With respect to this clonotype: A much bigger clone sits one base away, suggesting this may be a read error. The chain carries TRBV7-9 and TRBJ2-1, with 11 bases aligning to TRBD2. V lost 7 bases, J lost 5 bases, and 7 bases stayed unmatched. This CDR3 is 15 amino acids long. CDR1 is SEHNR, CDR2 FQNEAQ, per germline (reference sequence). The CDR3 DNA follows: TGTGCCAGCAACTTTGGGACTAGCGGAAACAATGAGCAGTTCTTC. It specifies CASNFGTSGNNEQFF.

The gene calls are TRBV7-8 and TRBJ2-4, with D perhaps matching TRBD1 or TRBD2 (5 bases each). Trimming removed 5 bases from V and 9 bases from J, with 23 bases in between. The CDR3 covers 16 residues. In germline, CDR1 is SGHVS, CDR2 FQNEAQ. The CDR3: CASSPSRELDKSIQYF. The CDR3 DNA reads as TGTGCCAGCAGCCCCTCTCGGGAATTGGACAAGAGCATTCAGTACTTC.

Many counts were recorded for this clonotype. The chain is built from TRBV5-1 and TRBJ2-3; D is possibly TRBD2 (5 bases). Trimming pared 1 base from V and 3 bases from J, leaving 9 bases between. Per germline, CDR1 SGHRS and CDR2 YFSETQ. This CDR3 is 14 amino acids long. Here the CDR3 reads CASSLTGRTDTQYF. Here the CDR3 DNA reads TGCGCCAGCAGCTTGACGGGGAGAACAGATACGCAGTATTTT.

To note about this clonotype: A much larger clone differs from this one at a single base, so this may be a read error. The V call is TRBV18, the J call TRBJ2-7, with TRBD1 matching 7 bases. Germline CDR1 is KGHSH and CDR2 is LQKENI. With 5 bases clipped from V and 2 bases from J, the junction kept 12 bases outside the gene matches. This CDR3 contains 16 residues. CDR3 nucleotide sequence: TGTGCCAGCTCAGCCATAAGCCCCGGGACAGCCTACGAGCAGTACTTC. Its translation is CASSAISPGTAYEQYF.

This clonotype was detected only once. Because the CDR3 is missing its conserved closing phenylalanine or tryptophan, this is likely a read error. The chain uses TRBV11-1 and TRBJ2-2; D is unresolved. There are 17 residues in the CDR3. The V gene's germline CDR1 is SGHAT and CDR2 FQDESV (reference sequence). CDR3 sequence (DNA): TGTGCCAGCAGGAACGCTGGTAAAAAAGACTCCACCAGGGAGCTGTTTTAT. This codes for CASRNAGKKDSTRELFY.

As to this clonotype: A much bigger clone sits one base away, suggesting this may be a read error. The rearrangement uses TRBV6-5 and TRBJ1-2, with 7 positions matching TRBD1. CDR3 length: 15 amino acids. Per the germline V gene, CDR1 is MNHEY and CDR2 is SVGAGI. The CDR3 region is CASSWTGPKNYSYTF. CDR3 nucleotides: TGTGCCAGCAGTTGGACAGGCCCAAAGAACTATAGCTACACCTTC.

This sequence joins TRBV5-1 and TRBJ2-7; 7 bases fit TRBD2. This CDR3 contains 15 residues. Trimming at V came to 6 bases and at J to 4 bases, leaving 13 bases not matched to a gene. The V gene's germline CDR1 is SGHRS and CDR2 YFSETQ. The CDR3 region is CASKTSGTTAYEQYF. The CDR3 coding sequence is TGCGCCAGCAAGACTAGTGGGACTACCGCATACGAGCAGTACTTC.

Worth noting for this clonotype: A much larger clone sits a single nucleotide away, making a read error possible. The chain employs TRBV14 and TRBJ1-6; D gene ambiguous. CDR3 size: 19 residues. The germline V gene has CDR1 SGHDN and CDR2 FVKESK. Trimming pared 3 bases from V and 7 bases from J, leaving 25 bases between. CDR3 residues: CASSQPFGRPRFPNSPLHF. The CDR3, as DNA: TGTGCCAGCAGCCAGCCCTTCGGGAGGCCGAGGTTCCCGAATTCACCCCTCCACTTT.

This clonotype was found many times. The chain has TRBV7-8 and TRBJ2-1, with 9 bases fitting TRBD2. J was trimmed by 4 bases and V by 4 bases; bases with no gene match: 5. The CDR3 consists of 15 residues. Germline V gene lookup returns CDR1 SGHVS and CDR2 FQNEAQ. The CDR3 region is CASSWRTSVYNEQFF. CDR3 coding DNA: TGTGCCAGCAGCTGGAGGACTAGCGTGTACAATGAGCAGTTCTTC.